This TCR beta chain was profiled in a study of technical replicates of blood from a few donors. Clones were read by immunoSEQ multiplex PCR, and TCRdb kept only the in-frame ones, dropping some. This sample has more than 90,000 clones, with approximately 96% found just once. Trimming removed 4 bases at V and 3 bases at J, with 15 bases between. Germline V gives CDR1 KGHSH, CDR2 LQKENI. The CDR3 sequence is 15 residues long. This clonotype was obtained from a human donor in good health. The chain employs TRBV18 and TRBJ1-1; D possibly corresponds to TRBD1 (5 bases). Sequencing was done on a sample of T cells isolated from PBMCs. CDR3: CASSRDPGRDTEAFF. CDR3 bases: TGTGCCAGCTCACGGGACCCAGGGAGGGACACTGAAGCTTTCTTT. Drawing the rest from reference TRBV18 and TRBJ1-1, the complete variable domain is NAGVMQNPRHLVRRRGQEARLRCSPMKGHSHVYWYRQLPEEGLKFMVYLQKENIIDESGMPKERFSAEFPKEGPSILRIQQVVRGDSAAYFCASSRDPGRDTEAFFGQGTRLTVV.